The clone carrying this T cell receptor (beta chain) showed up just a few times. Its antigen is as yet unknown. These data come from a study of shared clonotypes between healthy human individuals. At deep level, the assay was performed. The data were produced by immunoSEQ multiplex PCR, yet TCRdb's version contains in-frame clones alone and is incomplete. The data show about a million clones, about 80% seen once. Findings of the study overall: Rarefaction showed sorted-subset sequencing was incomplete despite large depth. Investigators expected sequencing depth to affect clonotype sharing among donors.

This receptor was taken from a man between 18 and 35 years old in good health. Some clones in this sample may be carry-over from other donors' samples. Specimen: memory CD4+ T cells from PBMCs. The subset is: CD45RA-negative fraction.

As DNA, the CDR3 is TGTGCCAGTAGTATACGGGGCGGGGACACTGAAGCTTTCTTT. Protein: CASSIRGGDTEAFF. The rearrangement uses TRBV19 and TRBJ1-1, with a weak D call TRBD1 (5 bases). CDR3 length: 14 amino acids. The V gene lost 2 bases and the J gene lost 3 bases, with 10 bases spanning the gap. Per the germline V gene, CDR1 is LNHDA and CDR2 is SQIVND (reference sequence).